This paragraph reports one TCR beta chain. TCRdb keeps only in-frame clones here, not all; method: immunoSEQ multiplex PCR. Among around 63,000 clones listed, roughly four fifths were seen once. The data belong to a study of PD-L1 blockade in urothelial cancer. Stated time point: pretreatment peripheral blood. Sequencing was performed on PBMCs, taken around atezolizumab (anti-PD-L1) treatment. The receptor's source is a man aged 70-80 years with urothelial cancer.

CDR3 bases: TGTGCCTGGAGCGGCCAGGGTTTTACTGAAGCTTTCTTT. This sequence encodes CAWSGQGFTEAFF. J is TRBJ1-1 and V is TRBV30; maybe TRBD1 (5 bases). The germline V gene encodes CDR1 GTSNPN and CDR2 SVGIG (reference sequence). V lost 3 bases and J 5 bases, leaving 13 bases between the germline ends. The CDR3 loop spans 13 amino acids.